This paragraph reports one T cell receptor (beta chain). Germline CDR1 SEHNR, CDR2 FQNEAQ (reference sequence). CDR3 length: 13 residues. The V end was cut by 1 base, the J end by 5 bases, with 9 bases between. This record belongs to a study of T cells in placental villitis. The libraries were made with immunoSEQ v4. The method was immunoSEQ multiplex PCR; TCRdb's version includes in-frame clones alone and lacks a portion of them. This sample carries around 5,700 clones, just under 80% of them seen once, and the ten largest clones take under 9.5%. J is TRBJ2-7 and V is TRBV7-9; D could derive from TRBD1 or TRBD2 (5 bases each). The sequenced material came from placental tissue containing maternal and fetal cells. This TCR was recovered from a human patient with infectious villitis; the placental T cells may come from both mother and fetus. CDR3 coding DNA: TGTGCCAGCAGCTTAGGGTGGGGGAACGAGCAGTACTTC. Translating it yields CASSLGWGNEQYF.